A selection of T cell receptor beta chains follows, all from one sample in a study of blood T cell repertoires in COVID-19. Clones were sequenced by immunoSEQ multiplex PCR, and TCRdb holds only the in-frame ones, with some missing. In the table there are 150,000 to 200,000 clones, 80% to 85% of which are singletons. What was sequenced was PBMCs or T cells enriched from blood (not recorded which). These TCRs come from a man in his 70s who had been exposed to COVID-19. CDR3s include the opening cysteine and the closing phenylalanine or tryptophan. A D gene is named only where the DNA matches it firmly. Clone size appears in some rows only: once, few, many, or a class for an expanded clone.

-,TRBV28,TRBJ1-1,-,TGTGCCAGCATCAGAATCGGGAGGGCTGAAGCTTTCTTT,CASIRIGRAEAFF
-,TRBV28,TRBJ2-3,few,TGTGCCAGCAAGCTCGCGGGGCTTAGCACAGATACGCAGTATTTT,CASKLAGLSTDTQYF
-,TRBV11-2,TRBJ1-1,-,TGTGCCAGCAGCCCGGGACTTTACACTGAAGCTTTCTTT,CASSPGLYTEAFF
TRBD1,TRBV18,TRBJ2-1,-,TGTGCCAGCTCACCACGGCAGGGGGCGGTTGGTGAGCAGTTCTTC,CASSPRQGAVGEQFF
-,TRBV7-8,TRBJ2-1,few,TGTGCCAGCAGTAACGGGAGAGGGGACTACAATGAGCAGTTCTTC,CASSNGRGDYNEQFF
-,TRBV4-3,TRBJ2-7,-,TGCGCCAGCAGCCGAAAGAGGGTGGAAGTCTCGTCCTACGAGCAGTACTTC,CASSRKRVEVSSYEQYF
TRBD1,TRBV6-5,TRBJ1-6,few,TGTGCCAGCAGCCGACAGGGGTCACCCCTCCACTTT,CASSRQGSPLHF
TRBD1,TRBV19,TRBJ2-2,-,TGTGCCAGTAGTATACAGGGGGCGATGACCGGGGAGCTGTTTTTT,CASSIQGAMTGELFF
TRBD1,TRBV5-4,TRBJ1-3,-,TGTGCCAGCAGCTCTAACAGGGGATGGGGAAACACCATATATTTT,CASSSNRGWGNTIYF
-,TRBV3-1/TRBV3-2,TRBJ2-3,-,TGTGCCAGCAGCCCGGGACAGGGGGCTAGCGGGGGGGCCACAGATACGCAGTATTTT,CASSPGQGASGGATDTQYF
TRBD1,TRBV19,TRBJ2-6,-,TGTGCCAGTAGTATGAGAGGGGGCGCTGGGGCCAACGTCCTGACTTTC,CASSMRGGAGANVLTF
-,TRBV5-6,TRBJ2-2,-,TGTGCCAGCAGCCAGCTCCGGGAATACACCGGGGAGCTGTTTTTT,CASSQLREYTGELFF
TRBD1,TRBV6-5,TRBJ1-1,-,TGTGCCAGCAGTTACAAGACAGGGGTGCTTGATACTGAAGCTTTCTTT,CASSYKTGVLDTEAFF
TRBD1,TRBV5-1,TRBJ1-1,-,TGCGCCAGCAGCTTGTTCGGAGGCAGGGGGCGACGGACTGAAGCTTTCTTT,CASSLFGGRGRRTEAFF
TRBD1,TRBV6-1,TRBJ2-2,-,TGTGCCAGCAGTGAACAGGGGGCGGACACCGGGGAGCTGTTTTTT,CASSEQGADTGELFF
TRBD2,TRBV7-8,TRBJ2-7,-,TGTGCCAGCAGAAGATACGCGAGCGGGGTGGGGAGCTACGAGCAGTACTTC,CASRRYASGVGSYEQYF
TRBD1,TRBV18,TRBJ2-3,-,TGTGCCAGCTCACCCGAGACAGGGGAGGATACGCAGTATTTT,CASSPETGEDTQYF
TRBD1,TRBV2,TRBJ1-2,-,TGTGCCAGCAGCGATACGGGACAGGGACGCCATGGCTACACCTTC,CASSDTGQGRHGYTF
-,TRBV6-2/TRBV6-3,TRBJ1-2,-,TGTGCCAGCAGTCCAGACGAAGTCGGGGGCTACACCTTC,CASSPDEVGGYTF
TRBD2,TRBV7-2,TRBJ2-2,-,TGTGCCAGCACGTTGGGACTAGCGAACACCGGGGAGCTGTTTTTT,CASTLGLANTGELFF
TRBD1,TRBV19,TRBJ1-2,-,TGTGCCAGTAGCTACAGGGGTAGCGACTCCTATGGCTACACCTTC,CASSYRGSDSYGYTF
TRBD1,TRBV6-5,TRBJ1-4,-,TGTGCCAGCAAGGGGGCAGCAACTAATGAAAAACTGTTTTTT,CASKGAATNEKLFF
-,TRBV19,TRBJ1-1,-,TGTGCCAGTAGTCTTCCCGGTCCCCGAAACACTGAAGCTTTCTTT,CASSLPGPRNTEAFF
TRBD1,TRBV7-2,TRBJ1-2,-,TGTGCCAGCAGCCCCCGGGACAGAGAAAACTATGGCTACACCTTC,CASSPRDRENYGYTF
TRBD1,TRBV2,TRBJ1-2,-,TGTGCCAGCAGTGACAGGGGGACAAACTATGGCTACACCTTC,CASSDRGTNYGYTF
-,TRBV6-1,TRBJ2-3,-,TGTGCCAGCAGTGAAACCCCCTTTACCCCTACTAGCACAGATACGCAGTATTTT,CASSETPFTPTSTDTQYF
-,TRBV18,TRBJ1-4,-,TGTGCCAGCTCACCACCCCGTGGAGAAGATGCAACTAATGAAAAACTGTTTTTT,CASSPPRGEDATNEKLFF
TRBD1,TRBV18,TRBJ1-4,-,TGTGCCAGCTCACCGGATTGGGGACAGGGAGACAATGAAAAACTGTTTTTT,CASSPDWGQGDNEKLFF
-,TRBV9,TRBJ1-4,-,TGTGCCAGCAGTTCCGGGACAACCGTTAATGAAAAACTGTTTTTT,CASSSGTTVNEKLFF
TRBD2,TRBV11-2,TRBJ2-1,-,TGTGCCAGCAGCCCCGGGGTAGCGGGAGTAAATGAGCAGTTCTTC,CASSPGVAGVNEQFF
-,TRBV24-1,TRBJ1-2,-,TGTGCCACCAGTGATTTCCCCGATGGGAGGGACTATGGCTACACCTTC,CATSDFPDGRDYGYTF
TRBD2,TRBV19,TRBJ2-5,-,TGTGCCAGTAGTAACCAGGCGGGAGTGGAGACCCAGTACTTC,CASSNQAGVETQYF
TRBD2,TRBV4-3,TRBJ2-3,-,TGCGCCAGCAGCCAAGATCTTATGGGAGGGGCGGATCCCCAGTATTTT,CASSQDLMGGADPQYF
-,TRBV6-6,TRBJ2-1,-,TGTGCCAGCAGTTACTTTTGGACAACAAGTAATGAGCAGTTCTTC,CASSYFWTTSNEQFF
-,TRBV3-1/TRBV3-2,TRBJ1-6,-,TGTGCCAGCAGCCAAGTGGAGGTTTATAATTCACCCCTCCACTTT,CASSQVEVYNSPLHF
TRBD2,TRBV4-3,TRBJ2-7,-,TGCGCCAGCAGCCAAGATCCCCTAGCGGGTGGGTACGAGCAGTACTTC,CASSQDPLAGGYEQYF
-,TRBV5-8,TRBJ1-5,-,TGTGCCAGCAGCTTGTCCCAGGGCACTCAGCCCCAGCATTTT,CASSLSQGTQPQHF
-,TRBV9,TRBJ2-7,-,TGTGCCAGCAGCGTAGCAGGTTCTACCTACGAGCAGTACTTC,CASSVAGSTYEQYF
-,TRBV7-3,TRBJ2-2,-,TGTGCCAGCAGCCCTCGGGAGCGCGAGGAGGACACCGGGGAGCTGTTTTTT,CASSPREREEDTGELFF
TRBD1,TRBV7-3,TRBJ2-1,few,TGTGCCAGCAGCTCCAACAGGGGGCCCGGGGACAATGAGCAGTTCTTC,CASSSNRGPGDNEQFF
-,TRBV2,TRBJ2-6,-,TGTGCCAGCAGTGCCGTGCGCTCTGGGGCCAACGTCCTGACTTTC,CASSAVRSGANVLTF
-,TRBV2,TRBJ1-5,-,TGTGCCAGCAGTGAGTCGGACAATAGCAATCAGCCCCAGCATTTT,CASSESDNSNQPQHF
TRBD1,TRBV6-1,TRBJ2-7,-,TGTGCCAGCAGTGAAAGACAGGGGGACTTCTACGAGCAGTACTTC,CASSERQGDFYEQYF
TRBD1,TRBV9,TRBJ2-4,-,TGTGCCAGCAGCGTAGGGGCAGGGGGAAACATTCAGTACTTC,CASSVGAGGNIQYF
-,TRBV7-9,TRBJ1-3,-,TGTGCCAGCAGCCCCCAGTCCTCTGGAAACACCATATATTTT,CASSPQSSGNTIYF
TRBD1,TRBV7-2,TRBJ2-3,-,TGTGCCAGCAGCCGCCGATCGACAGGGGAGAGCACAGATACGCAGTATTTT,CASSRRSTGESTDTQYF
-,TRBV7-2,TRBJ2-5,-,TGTGCCAGCAGCTTAGATGGCAGTCGTAGCGAGACCCAGTACTTC,CASSLDGSRSETQYF
TRBD2,TRBV20-1,TRBJ2-5,few,TGCAGTTCCGGGGAGGGAGAGACCCAGTACTTC,CSSGEGETQYF
-,TRBV3-1/TRBV3-2,TRBJ1-2,-,TGTGCCAGCAGCCCTAGAGGGTCTAACTATGGCTACACCTTC,CASSPRGSNYGYTF
-,TRBV12-3/TRBV12-4,TRBJ2-1,-,TGTGCCAGCAGTTCCCTTAATGAGCAGTTCTTC,CASSSLNEQFF